This TCR beta chain was identified during a study of control samples from healthy donors and cancer patients (dated by TCRdb to 2019 to 2021). Of note for this clone: The antigen this receptor binds is unknown. Per-base quality was not reported, and no clone a single base away is much larger than it.

CDR1 SQVTM and CDR2 ANQGSEA were looked up in the germline V gene. The CDR3 goes from the cysteine to the phenylalanine over 15 residues. CDR3 DNA is the only sequence kept; it has 45 bases, read in frame from the first base. The germline V and J ends show losses of 0 bases and 6 bases respectively, and no gene match explains 8 bases of the junction. Library preparation used the immunoSEQ multiplex PCR assay. TCRdb re-hosts the immuneACCESS table, in-frame sequences only. Its copies lack some clones; in the studies checked, an unresolved V gene accounts for under half of them, and the cause for the rest is not known. The sample table lists about 61,000 clones, around 90% of them with a count of one. In total, the top ten clones hold over 5% of the sample.

Material for sequencing was PBMCs. The sequence links TRBV29-1 to TRBJ2-1, and TRBD2 aligns with 7 junction nucleotides. The sequence was obtained from a man in his sixties with colorectal cancer. CDR3 protein: CSVEDVLAGTNEQFF. The DNA sequence reads TGCAGCGTTGAAGACGTGTTAGCGGGTACCAATGAGCAGTTCTTC.